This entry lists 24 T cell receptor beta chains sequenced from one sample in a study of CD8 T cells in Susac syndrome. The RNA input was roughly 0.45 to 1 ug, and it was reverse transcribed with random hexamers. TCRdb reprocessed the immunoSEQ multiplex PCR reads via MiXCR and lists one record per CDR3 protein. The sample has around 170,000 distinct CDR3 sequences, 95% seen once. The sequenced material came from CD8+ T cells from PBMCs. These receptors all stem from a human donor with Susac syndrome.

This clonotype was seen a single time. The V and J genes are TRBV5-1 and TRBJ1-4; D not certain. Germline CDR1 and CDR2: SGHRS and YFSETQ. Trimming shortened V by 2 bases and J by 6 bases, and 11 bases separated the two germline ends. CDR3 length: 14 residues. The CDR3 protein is CASSFSRADEKLFF. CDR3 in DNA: TGCGCCAGCAGCTTTTCGAGGGCTGATGAAAAACTGTTTTTT.

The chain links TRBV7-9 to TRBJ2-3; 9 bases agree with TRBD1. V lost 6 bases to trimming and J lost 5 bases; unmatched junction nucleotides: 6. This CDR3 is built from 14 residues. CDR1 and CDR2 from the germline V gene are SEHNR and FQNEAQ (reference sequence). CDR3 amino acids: CASRPTGGVDTQYF. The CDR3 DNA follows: TGTGCCAGCAGACCAACAGGGGGCGTAGATACGCAGTATTTT.

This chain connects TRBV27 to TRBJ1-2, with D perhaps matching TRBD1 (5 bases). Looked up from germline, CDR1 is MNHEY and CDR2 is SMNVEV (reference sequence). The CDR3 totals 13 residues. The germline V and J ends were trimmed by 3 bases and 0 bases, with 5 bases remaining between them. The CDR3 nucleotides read TGTGCCAGCAGTTTGGGGCCTAACTATGGCTACACCTTC. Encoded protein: CASSLGPNYGYTF.

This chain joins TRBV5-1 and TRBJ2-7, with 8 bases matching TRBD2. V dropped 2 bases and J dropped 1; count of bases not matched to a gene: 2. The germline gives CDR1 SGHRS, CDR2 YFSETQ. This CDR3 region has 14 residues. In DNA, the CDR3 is TGCGCCAGCAGCTTACGGGGGGGATCCTACGAGCAGTACTTC. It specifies CASSLRGGSYEQYF. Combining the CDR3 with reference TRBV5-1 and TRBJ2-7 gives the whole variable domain KAGVTQTPRYLIKTRGQQVTLSCSPISGHRSVSWYQQTPGQGLQFLFEYFSETQRNKGNFPGRFSGRQFSNSRSEMNVSTLELGDSALYLCASSLRGGSYEQYFGPGTRLTVT.

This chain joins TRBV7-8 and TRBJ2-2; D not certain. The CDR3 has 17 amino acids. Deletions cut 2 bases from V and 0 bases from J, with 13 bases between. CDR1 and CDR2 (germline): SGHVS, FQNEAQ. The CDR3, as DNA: TGTGCCAGCAGCTTACCTGTTATGGAGCCGAACACCGGGGAGCTGTTTTTT. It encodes CASSLPVMEPNTGELFF.

In nucleotides, the CDR3 is TGTGCCAGCAGTTTATCCTTAGCCTACGAGCAGTACTTC. Its translation is CASSLSLAYEQYF. The chain is built from TRBV27 and TRBJ2-7; D uncertain. V was trimmed by 0 bases and J by 2 bases, leaving 5 bases between them. Germline V gives CDR1 MNHEY, CDR2 SMNVEV (reference sequence). This CDR3 comprises 13 residues.

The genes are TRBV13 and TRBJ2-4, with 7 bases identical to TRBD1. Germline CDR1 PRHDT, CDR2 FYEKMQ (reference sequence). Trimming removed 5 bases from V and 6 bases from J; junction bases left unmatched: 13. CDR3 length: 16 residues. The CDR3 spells CASSVHSGTALNIQYF. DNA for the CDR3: TGTGCCAGCAGCGTCCACTCCGGGACAGCGTTAAACATTCAGTACTTC.

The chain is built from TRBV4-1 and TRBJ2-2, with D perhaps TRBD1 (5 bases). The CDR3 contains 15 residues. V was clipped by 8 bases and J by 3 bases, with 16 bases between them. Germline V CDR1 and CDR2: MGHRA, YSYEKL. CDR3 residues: CASEPIWGDTGELFF. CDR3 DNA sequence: TGCGCCAGCGAGCCGATTTGGGGCGACACCGGGGAGCTGTTTTTT.

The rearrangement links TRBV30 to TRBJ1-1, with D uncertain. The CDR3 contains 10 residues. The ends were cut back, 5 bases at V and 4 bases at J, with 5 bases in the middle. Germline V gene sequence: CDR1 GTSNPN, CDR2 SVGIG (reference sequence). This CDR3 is CAWFGTEAFF. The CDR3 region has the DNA TGTGCCTGGTTTGGCACTGAAGCTTTCTTT.

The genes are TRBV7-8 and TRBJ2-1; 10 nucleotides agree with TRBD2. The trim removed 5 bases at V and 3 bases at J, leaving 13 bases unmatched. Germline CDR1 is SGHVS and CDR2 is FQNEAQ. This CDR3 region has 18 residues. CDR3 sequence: CASSPGLAGAEVYNEQFF. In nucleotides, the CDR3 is TGTGCCAGCAGCCCAGGGCTAGCGGGGGCCGAAGTCTACAATGAGCAGTTCTTC.

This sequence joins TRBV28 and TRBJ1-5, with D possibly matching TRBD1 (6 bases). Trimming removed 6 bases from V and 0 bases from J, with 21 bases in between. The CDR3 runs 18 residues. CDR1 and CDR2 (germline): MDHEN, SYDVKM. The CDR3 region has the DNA TGTGCCAGCAGGACACAGGGCCCGCCATTGTATAGCAATCAGCCCCAGCATTTT. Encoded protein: CASRTQGPPLYSNQPQHF.

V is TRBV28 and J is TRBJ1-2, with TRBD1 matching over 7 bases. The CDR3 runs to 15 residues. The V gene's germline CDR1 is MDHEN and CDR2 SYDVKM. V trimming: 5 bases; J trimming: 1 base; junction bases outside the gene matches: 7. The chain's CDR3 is CASSGRGRGNYGYTF. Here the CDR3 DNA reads TGTGCCAGCAGTGGGAGGGGGCGAGGTAACTATGGCTACACCTTC.

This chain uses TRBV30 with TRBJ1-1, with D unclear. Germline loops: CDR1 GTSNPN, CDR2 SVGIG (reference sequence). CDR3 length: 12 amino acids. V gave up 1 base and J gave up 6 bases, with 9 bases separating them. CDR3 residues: CAWSESSAEAFF. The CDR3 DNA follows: TGTGCCTGGAGTGAAAGCTCCGCTGAAGCTTTCTTT.

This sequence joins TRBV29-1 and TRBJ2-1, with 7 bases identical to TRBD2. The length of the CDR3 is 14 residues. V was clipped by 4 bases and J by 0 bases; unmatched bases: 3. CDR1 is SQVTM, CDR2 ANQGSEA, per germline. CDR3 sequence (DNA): TGCAGCGTTGGTGCGGGAGCCTCCTACAATGAGCAGTTCTTC. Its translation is CSVGAGASYNEQFF.

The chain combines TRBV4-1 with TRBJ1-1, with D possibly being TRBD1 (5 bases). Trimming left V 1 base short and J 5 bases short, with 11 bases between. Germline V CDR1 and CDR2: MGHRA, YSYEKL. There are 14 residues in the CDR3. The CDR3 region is CASSQARGVTEAFF. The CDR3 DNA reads TGCGCCAGCAGCCAAGCTCGAGGGGTTACTGAAGCTTTCTTT.

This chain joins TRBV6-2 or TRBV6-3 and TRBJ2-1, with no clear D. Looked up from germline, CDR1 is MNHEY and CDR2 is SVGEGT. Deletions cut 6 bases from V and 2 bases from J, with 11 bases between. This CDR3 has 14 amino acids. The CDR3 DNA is TGTGCCAGCAGAACTGACGGCCCCTACAATGAGCAGTTCTTC. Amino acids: CASRTDGPYNEQFF.

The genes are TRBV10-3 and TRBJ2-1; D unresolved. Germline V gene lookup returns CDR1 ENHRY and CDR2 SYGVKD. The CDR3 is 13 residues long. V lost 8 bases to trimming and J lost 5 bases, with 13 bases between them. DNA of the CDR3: TGTGCCATCGGCGAAGAACAGAACAATGAGCAGTTCTTC. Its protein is CAIGEEQNNEQFF.

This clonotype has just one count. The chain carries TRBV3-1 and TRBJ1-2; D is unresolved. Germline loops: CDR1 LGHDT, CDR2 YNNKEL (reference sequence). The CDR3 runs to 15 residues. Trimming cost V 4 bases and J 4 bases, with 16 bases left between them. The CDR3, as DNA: TGTGCCAGCAGCCCTCGACGGAGGGTTTTCTATGGCTACACCTTC. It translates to CASSPRRRVFYGYTF.

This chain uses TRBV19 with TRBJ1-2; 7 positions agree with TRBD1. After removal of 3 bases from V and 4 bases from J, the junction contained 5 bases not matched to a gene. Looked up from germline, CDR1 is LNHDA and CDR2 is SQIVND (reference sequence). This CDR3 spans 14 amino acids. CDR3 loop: CASSMGQQSYGYTF. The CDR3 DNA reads TGTGCCAGTAGTATGGGACAGCAATCCTATGGCTACACCTTC.

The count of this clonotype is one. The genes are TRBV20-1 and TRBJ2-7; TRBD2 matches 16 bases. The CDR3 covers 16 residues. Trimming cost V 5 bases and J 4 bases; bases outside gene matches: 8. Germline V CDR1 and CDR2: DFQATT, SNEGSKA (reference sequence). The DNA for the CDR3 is TGCAGTGCTGCCGGGACTAGCGGGAGGGATAGGTACGAGCAGTACTTC. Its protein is CSAAGTSGRDRYEQYF.

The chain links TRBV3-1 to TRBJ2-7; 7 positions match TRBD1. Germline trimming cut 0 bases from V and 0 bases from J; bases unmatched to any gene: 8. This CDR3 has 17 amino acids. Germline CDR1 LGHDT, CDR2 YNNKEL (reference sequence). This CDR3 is CASSQEFFGTVSYEQYF. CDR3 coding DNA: TGTGCCAGCAGCCAAGAGTTCTTTGGGACAGTCTCCTACGAGCAGTACTTC.

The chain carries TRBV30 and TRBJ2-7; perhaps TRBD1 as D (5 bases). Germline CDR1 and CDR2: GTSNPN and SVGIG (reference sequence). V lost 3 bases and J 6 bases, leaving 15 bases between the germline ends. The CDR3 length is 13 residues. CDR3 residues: CAWRRQLNGEQYF. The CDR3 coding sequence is TGTGCCTGGAGACGACAGCTGAACGGCGAGCAGTACTTC. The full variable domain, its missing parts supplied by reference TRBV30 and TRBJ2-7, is SQTIHQWPATLVQPVGSPLSLECTVEGTSNPNLYWYRQAAGRGLQLLFYSVGIGQISSEVPQNLSASRPQDRQFILSSKKLLLSDSGFYLCAWRRQLNGEQYFGPGTRLTVT.

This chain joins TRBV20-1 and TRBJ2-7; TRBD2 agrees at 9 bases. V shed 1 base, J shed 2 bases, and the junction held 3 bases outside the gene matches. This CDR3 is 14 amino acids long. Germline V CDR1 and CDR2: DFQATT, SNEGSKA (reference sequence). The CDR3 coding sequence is TGCAGTGCTAGAGGCGGGAGGGTCACCTACGAGCAGTACTTC. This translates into CSARGGRVTYEQYF.

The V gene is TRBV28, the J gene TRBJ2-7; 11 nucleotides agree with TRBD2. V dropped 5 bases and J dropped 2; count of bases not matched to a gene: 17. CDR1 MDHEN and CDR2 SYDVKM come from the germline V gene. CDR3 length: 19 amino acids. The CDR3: CASSPIKRTGTSGAYEQYF. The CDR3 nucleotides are TGTGCCAGCAGTCCTATAAAACGTACCGGGACTAGCGGCGCCTACGAGCAGTACTTC.